Presented here are 23 T cell receptor beta chains from one specimen sequenced in a study of identical twins. MiXCR was run by TCRdb on the 5' RACE reads, yielding one entry per CDR3 protein. Here the sample spans more than 250,000 distinct CDR3 sequences, about 8.9% being singletons. The same specimen was also included in a second study, on yellow fever vaccine responses in identical twins.

Material for sequencing was memory (CD45RO+) T cells sorted from blood. These receptors all come from a woman under 30 in good health.

This clonotype was counted many times. V is TRBV20-1 and J is TRBJ2-1; D unclear. CDR1 DFQATT and CDR2 SNEGSKA come from the germline V gene (reference sequence). V was cut by 1 base and J by 4 bases, with 11 bases left in between. The CDR3 is 14 residues long. The CDR3 loop reads CSARVGSDYNEQFF. DNA for the CDR3: TGCAGTGCTAGAGTCGGCAGTGATTACAATGAGCAGTTCTTC.

A few counts support this clonotype. The chain is built from TRBV9 and TRBJ2-2; 10 positions match TRBD2. The ends lost 3 bases at V and 7 bases at J; junction bases unmatched: 9. CDR1 and CDR2 from the germline V gene are SGDLS and YYNGEE. The CDR3 sequence is 16 residues long. CDR3: CASSGSGRADSGELFF. The CDR3 DNA follows: TGTGCCAGCAGCGGGAGCGGGAGGGCCGATAGCGGGGAGCTGTTTTTT.

This clonotype has only a few counts. The rearrangement links TRBV9 to TRBJ2-7, with TRBD1 matching over 8 bases. Germline assignment: CDR1 SGDLS and CDR2 YYNGEE. The CDR3 runs to 15 residues. V dropped 0 bases and J dropped 4; count of bases not matched to a gene: 6. The CDR3 DNA reads as TGTGCCAGCAGCGTAGGACAGGGGCCTCTTTACGAGCAGTACTTC. It encodes CASSVGQGPLYEQYF.

There are a few counts of this clonotype. The rearrangement uses TRBV15 and TRBJ2-3; D gene unclear. CDR3 size: 13 residues. Germline CDR1 reads LNHNV; CDR2 reads YYDKDF (reference sequence). With 11 bases removed from V and 2 bases from J, the gap between germline ends came to 14 bases. The CDR3 sequence is CAASMGPTDTQYF. As DNA, the CDR3 is TGTGCCGCTAGTATGGGCCCCACAGATACGCAGTATTTT.

The gene calls are TRBV6-5 and TRBJ2-3; D is ambiguous. CDR1 MNHEY and CDR2 SVGAGI come from the germline V gene. V lost 1 base, J lost 6 bases, and 11 bases lay in between. The length of the CDR3 is 14 residues. Here the CDR3 DNA reads TGTGCCAGCAGTTACTTAGGGCCACCGGATACGCAGTATTTT. It codes for CASSYLGPPDTQYF.

The J gene is TRBJ2-6, the V gene TRBV24-1; D not certain. Between the trimmed V and J ends, which lost 4 bases and 0 bases, there was a span of 15 bases. Germline V gene sequence: CDR1 KGHDR, CDR2 SFDVKD. The CDR3 is made up of 18 amino acids. CDR3 residues: CATSDPQLIHSGANVLTF. CDR3 sequence (DNA): TGTGCCACCAGTGACCCACAGCTTATACACTCTGGGGCCAACGTCCTGACTTTC.

This clonotype was seen repeatedly, ten times or more. This chain joins TRBV5-1 and TRBJ1-3, with 7 nucleotides matching TRBD1. Losses at the gene ends were 4 bases for V and 0 bases for J; bases not matched to a gene: 4. The CDR3 covers 15 residues. Germline assignment: CDR1 SGHRS and CDR2 YFSETQ. The CDR3 here is CASSGGTASGNTIYF. The CDR3 bases are TGCGCCAGCAGCGGCGGGACAGCCTCTGGAAACACCATATATTTT.

The chain couples TRBV6-1 to TRBJ2-2; D might be TRBD1 (6 bases). The V end was cut by 9 bases, the J end by 7 bases, with 24 bases between. Germline-derived CDR1 and CDR2 are MNHNS and SASEGT. The CDR3 spans 16 residues. The CDR3 sequence is CASTWGQGTIIGELFF. In nucleotides, the CDR3 is TGTGCCAGTACTTGGGGGCAGGGAACCATCATCGGGGAGCTGTTTTTT.

This clonotype was observed at least ten times. V is TRBV11-2 and J is TRBJ1-2; possibly TRBD1 for D (6 bases). The CDR3 length is 15 residues. Trimming cost V 0 bases and J 8 bases, with 16 bases left between them. CDR1 SGHAT and CDR2 FQNNGV come from the germline V gene. The CDR3: CASSLDGGSPVGYTF. Written as DNA, the CDR3 is TGTGCCAGCAGCTTAGATGGGGGCAGCCCCGTGGGCTACACCTTC.

This clonotype came up many times. V gene TRBV20-1 combines with J gene TRBJ2-7; no reliable D call. CDR1 and CDR2 (germline): DFQATT, SNEGSKA (reference sequence). V shed 0 bases and J shed 3 bases, with 9 bases lying between them. The CDR3 is made up of 13 amino acids. This chain's CDR3 is CSARERTYYEQYF. In DNA, the CDR3 is TGCAGTGCTAGAGAGCGTACCTACTACGAGCAGTACTTC.

V and J are TRBV7-9 and TRBJ2-5; TRBD1 is a possible D gene (7 bases). Germline assignment: CDR1 SEHNR and CDR2 FQNEAQ (reference sequence). The CDR3 is 17 residues long. Trimming took 1 base from V and 7 from J, leaving 22 bases between them. Here the CDR3 DNA reads TGTGCCAGCAGCTTAGATCCCCCTAGCGCGAAGGGGGCGACCCAGTACTTC. Translated: CASSLDPPSAKGATQYF.

This clonotype has a handful of counts. The chain combines TRBV6-1 with TRBJ2-6; perhaps TRBD1 as D (5 bases). The germline gives CDR1 MNHNS, CDR2 SASEGT. V dropped 10 bases and J dropped 0 bases, with 10 bases sitting between them. The CDR3 length is 14 residues. CDR3 coding DNA: TGTGCCACCGTACAGGTCTCTGGGGCCAACGTCCTGACTTTC. Translating it yields CATVQVSGANVLTF.

Only a few counts were recorded for this clonotype. The chain has TRBV5-1 and TRBJ1-3; 8 bases map to TRBD1. The germline V gene has CDR1 SGHRS and CDR2 YFSETQ. The length of the CDR3 is 16 residues. After removal of 4 bases from V and 4 bases from J, the junction contained 10 bases not matched to a gene. The CDR3 sequence: CASSTGQGAQGNTIYF. The CDR3 nucleotides are TGCGCCAGCAGCACCGGACAGGGAGCCCAGGGAAACACCATATATTTT.

This clonotype was observed a handful of times. The CDR3 reads CATSEKKPGRGHTQYF. CDR3 bases: TGTGCCACCAGTGAAAAAAAACCCGGCAGGGGACATACGCAGTATTTT. This chain joins TRBV24-1 and TRBJ2-3; possibly TRBD1 for D (6 bases). This CDR3 spans 16 amino acids. The V end was cut by 4 bases, the J end by 7 bases, with 20 bases between. Germline assignment: CDR1 KGHDR and CDR2 SFDVKD.

This clonotype was recorded many times. V is TRBV5-1 and J is TRBJ2-1; 8 positions agree with TRBD1. CDR1 is SGHRS and CDR2 is YFSETQ in the germline V gene. V was pared by 4 bases and J by 3 bases, with 3 bases of the junction left unmatched. The CDR3 loop spans 14 amino acids. CDR3: CASSGQGSYNEQFF. CDR3 nucleotide sequence: TGCGCCAGCAGCGGACAGGGTAGCTACAATGAGCAGTTCTTC.

V gene TRBV7-7 combines with J gene TRBJ2-3; TRBD1 aligns across 10 bases. The CDR3 runs 15 residues. The germline V gene has CDR1 SSHAT and CDR2 FNYEAQ (reference sequence). V was clipped by 1 base and J by 4 bases; unmatched bases: 2. CDR3: CASSLGTGGPDTQYF. The CDR3 nucleotides are TGTGCCAGCAGCTTAGGGACAGGGGGGCCAGATACGCAGTATTTT.

The chain combines TRBV6-6 with TRBJ2-5; 10 nucleotides line up with TRBD1. The V gene end was trimmed by 8 bases and the J gene end by 5 bases; junction bases not matched to a gene: 5. The CDR3 is 13 residues long. Germline V CDR1 and CDR2: MNHNY, SVGAGI (reference sequence). CDR3 nucleotide sequence: TGTGCCAGCGGGACAGGGGTACGGGAGACCCAGTACTTC. Protein product: CASGTGVRETQYF.

This clonotype was observed at least ten times. The chain joins TRBV28 to TRBJ2-1; the match to TRBD1 covers 11 bases. V gave up 4 bases and J gave up 7 bases; unmatched junction bases: 9. The CDR3 covers 16 residues. Germline V gives CDR1 MDHEN, CDR2 SYDVKM. The CDR3 DNA reads as TGTGCCAGCAGTTCGCACCGGGACAGGGGGATTAATGAGCAGTTCTTC. It codes for CASSSHRDRGINEQFF.

There are many counts of this clonotype. V usage is TRBV5-1 and J usage is TRBJ2-3, with 7 bases matching TRBD1. Unmatched junction bases numbered 9, after V lost 7 bases and J lost 1 base. Germline CDR1 SGHRS, CDR2 YFSETQ. The CDR3 is 15 residues long. CDR3 in amino acids: CASSEGGRGTDTQYF. The CDR3 nucleotides are TGCGCCAGCTCCGAAGGGGGCAGAGGCACAGATACGCAGTATTTT.

Only a few counts were recorded for this clonotype. The genes are TRBV7-6 and TRBJ1-4; TRBD1 matches at 7 bases. J was trimmed by 4 bases and V by 1 base; bases with no gene match: 3. CDR3 length: 15 amino acids. Germline CDR1 is SGHVS and CDR2 is FNYEAQ. CDR3 coding DNA: TGTGCCAGCAGCTTAGGCGACAGGGTTAATGAAAAACTGTTTTTT. Its translation: CASSLGDRVNEKLFF.

The chain employs TRBV3-1 and TRBJ2-6; D remains unclear. The CDR3 has 16 residues. V was trimmed by 1 base and J by 0 bases, leaving 7 bases between them. Germline V gene data show CDR1 as LGHDT and CDR2 as YNNKEL (reference sequence). The CDR3 nucleotides are TGTGCCAGCAGCCAAGGGTCGGGCTCTGGGGCCAACGTCCTGACTTTC. Translated: CASSQGSGSGANVLTF.

The chain is built from TRBV12-3 or TRBV12-4 and TRBJ2-1; TRBD2 agrees at 10 bases. Trimming cost V 3 bases and J 0 bases; bases outside gene matches: 14. This CDR3 comprises 20 residues. This chain's CDR3 is CASSLDLAGDPPSSYNEQFF. Here the CDR3 DNA reads TGTGCCAGCAGTTTGGACCTAGCGGGAGACCCCCCCTCCTCCTACAATGAGCAGTTCTTC.

The chain links TRBV19 to TRBJ2-1; 10 bases fit TRBD2. The CDR3 has 14 residues. The J segment lost 7 bases and the V segment lost 7 bases, leaving 7 bases of the junction unmatched. Germline V gene data show CDR1 as LNHDA and CDR2 as SQIVND (reference sequence). CDR3 DNA sequence: TGTGCCAGTATCGCTAGCGGGAGAGGGAATGAGCAGTTCTTC. Amino acids: CASIASGRGNEQFF.